The T cell receptor (beta chain) under discussion was sequenced for a study of blood T cell repertoires in COVID-19. Study-level background: T cells, B-cell-depleted T cells, or PBMCs supplied cDNA or gDNA.

Enrollees, roughly 18 to 90 years old, lived in 20 to 25 US areas. Measured with immunoSEQ multiplex PCR; TCRdb has only the in-frame clones, and not every one. This repertoire shows over 350,000 clones, 91% found once; its top ten account for 0.8% to 0.9%. The sequenced sample was PBMCs or T cells enriched from blood (not recorded which). This clonotype was obtained from a woman between 40 and 50 years old who had been exposed to COVID-19.

CDR3 DNA sequence: TGTGCCAGCAGTTATACACTGACAGGGCGGAGCAATCAGCCCCAGCATTTT. This encodes CASSYTLTGRSNQPQHF. V usage is TRBV7-2 and J usage is TRBJ1-5; 7 bases are shared with TRBD1. The V gene's germline CDR1 is SGHTA and CDR2 FQGNSA. This CDR3 contains 17 residues. The V and J ends lost 6 bases and 1 base, in that order; junction bases with no gene match: 12.